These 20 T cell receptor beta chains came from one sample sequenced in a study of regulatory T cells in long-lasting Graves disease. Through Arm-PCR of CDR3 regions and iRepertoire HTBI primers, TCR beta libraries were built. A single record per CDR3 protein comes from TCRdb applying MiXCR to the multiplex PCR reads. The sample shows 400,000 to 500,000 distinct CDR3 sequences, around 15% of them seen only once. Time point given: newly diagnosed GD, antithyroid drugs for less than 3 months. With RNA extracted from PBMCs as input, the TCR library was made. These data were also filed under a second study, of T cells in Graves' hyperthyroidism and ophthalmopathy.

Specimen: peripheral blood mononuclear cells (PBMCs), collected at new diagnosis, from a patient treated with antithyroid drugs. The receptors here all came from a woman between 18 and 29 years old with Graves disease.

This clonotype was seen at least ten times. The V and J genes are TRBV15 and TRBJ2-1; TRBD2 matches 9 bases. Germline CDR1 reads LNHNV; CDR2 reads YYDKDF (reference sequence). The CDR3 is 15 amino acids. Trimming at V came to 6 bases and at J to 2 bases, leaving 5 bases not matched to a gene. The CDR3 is CATRTAGGTYNEQFF. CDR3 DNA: TGTGCCACCAGGACAGCGGGAGGAACCTACAATGAGCAGTTCTTC.

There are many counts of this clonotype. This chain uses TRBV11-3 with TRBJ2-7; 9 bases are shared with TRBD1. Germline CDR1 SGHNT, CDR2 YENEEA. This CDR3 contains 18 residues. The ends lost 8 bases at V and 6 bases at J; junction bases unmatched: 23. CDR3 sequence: CASRRQLKGDRDSCEQYF. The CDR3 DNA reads TGTGCCAGCCGAAGACAACTCAAGGGGGACAGGGATTCGTGCGAGCAGTACTTC.

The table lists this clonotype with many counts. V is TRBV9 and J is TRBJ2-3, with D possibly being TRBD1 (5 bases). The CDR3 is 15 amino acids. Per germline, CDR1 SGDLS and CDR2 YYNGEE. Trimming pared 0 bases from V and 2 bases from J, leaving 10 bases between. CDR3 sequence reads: CASSVETAYTDTQYF. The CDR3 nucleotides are TGTGCCAGCAGCGTAGAGACAGCTTACACAGATACGCAGTATTTT.

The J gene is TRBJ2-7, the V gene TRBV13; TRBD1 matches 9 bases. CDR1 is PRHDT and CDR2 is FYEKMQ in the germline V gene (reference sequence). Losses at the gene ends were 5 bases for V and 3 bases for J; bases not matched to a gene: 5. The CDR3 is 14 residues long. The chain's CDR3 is CASSIGTGNYEQYF. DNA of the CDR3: TGTGCCAGCAGCATCGGGACAGGGAACTACGAGCAGTACTTC.

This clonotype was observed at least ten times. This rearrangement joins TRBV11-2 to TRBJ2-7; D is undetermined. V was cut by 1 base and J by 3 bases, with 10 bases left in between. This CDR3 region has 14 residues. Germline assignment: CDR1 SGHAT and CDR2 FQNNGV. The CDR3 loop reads CASSLGGPRYEQYF. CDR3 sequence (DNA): TGTGCCAGCAGCTTAGGCGGTCCCCGCTACGAGCAGTACTTC.

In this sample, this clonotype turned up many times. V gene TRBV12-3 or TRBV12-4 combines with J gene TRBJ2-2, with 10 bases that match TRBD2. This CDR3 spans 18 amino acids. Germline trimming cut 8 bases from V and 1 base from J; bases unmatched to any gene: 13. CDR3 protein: CASPRRAGGPLNTGELFF. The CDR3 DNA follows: TGTGCCAGCCCTAGGCGAGCGGGAGGGCCGCTGAACACCGGGGAGCTGTTTTTT.

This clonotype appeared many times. CDR3 sequence (DNA): TGCAGTGCTAGAAACGGCGCTAGCGGGAGCGGCGAGCAGTACTTC. Amino acids: CSARNGASGSGEQYF. V gene TRBV20-1 combines with J gene TRBJ2-7; 10 nucleotides align to TRBD2. Trimming at V came to 2 bases and at J to 6 bases, leaving 10 bases not matched to a gene. The CDR3 is made up of 15 amino acids. Germline V CDR1 and CDR2: DFQATT, SNEGSKA (reference sequence).

CDR3 in amino acids: CASSYPGQVKNTEAFF. The DNA of the CDR3 is TGTGCCAGCAGTTACCCGGGACAGGTAAAGAACACTGAAGCTTTCTTT. The chain is built from TRBV6-5 and TRBJ1-1; 8 bases fit TRBD1. From germline, CDR1 is MNHEY and CDR2 SVGAGI. The CDR3 contains 16 residues. V shed 2 bases, J shed 1 base, and the junction held 6 bases outside the gene matches.

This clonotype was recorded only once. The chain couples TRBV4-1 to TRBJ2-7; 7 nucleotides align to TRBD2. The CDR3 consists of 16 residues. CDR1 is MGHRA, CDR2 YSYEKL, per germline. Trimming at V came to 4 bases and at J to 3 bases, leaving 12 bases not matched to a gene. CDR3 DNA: TGCGCCAGCAGCCCGGGGGGATCACCACGGCGCTACGAGCAGTACTTC. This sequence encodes CASSPGGSPRRYEQYF.

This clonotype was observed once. The CDR3, as DNA: TGTGCCAGCAGCTATCGGTCCCACCGAGAGACCCAGTACTTC. This gives the protein CASSYRSHRETQYF. The chain employs TRBV7-2 and TRBJ2-5; D remains unclear. Germline V gene data show CDR1 as SGHTA and CDR2 as FQGNSA. Between the trimmed V and J ends, which lost 4 bases and 4 bases, there was a span of 13 bases. The CDR3 covers 14 residues.

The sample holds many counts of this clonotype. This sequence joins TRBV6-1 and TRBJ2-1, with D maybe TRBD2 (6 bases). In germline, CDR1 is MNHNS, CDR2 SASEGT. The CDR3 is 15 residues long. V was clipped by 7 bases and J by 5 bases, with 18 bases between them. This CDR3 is CASTPGVADDNEQFF. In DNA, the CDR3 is TGTGCCAGCACCCCCGGGGTAGCGGACGACAATGAGCAGTTCTTC.

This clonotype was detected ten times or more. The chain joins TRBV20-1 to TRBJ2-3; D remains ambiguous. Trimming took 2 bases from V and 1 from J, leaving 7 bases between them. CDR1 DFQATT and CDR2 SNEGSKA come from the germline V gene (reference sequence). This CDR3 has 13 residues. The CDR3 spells CSARYAGTDTQYF. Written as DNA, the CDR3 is TGCAGTGCTAGATACGCGGGCACAGATACGCAGTATTTT.

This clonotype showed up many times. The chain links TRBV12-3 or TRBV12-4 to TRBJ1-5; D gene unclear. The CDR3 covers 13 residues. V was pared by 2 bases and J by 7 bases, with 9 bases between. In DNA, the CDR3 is TGTGCCAGCAGTTTATTGGGTAAACAGCCCCAGCATTTT. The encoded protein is CASSLLGKQPQHF.

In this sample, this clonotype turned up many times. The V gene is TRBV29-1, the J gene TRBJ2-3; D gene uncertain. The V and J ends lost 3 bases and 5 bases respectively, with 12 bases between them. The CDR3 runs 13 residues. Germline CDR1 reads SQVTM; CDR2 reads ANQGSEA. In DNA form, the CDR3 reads TGCAGCGTTGAGGTAGTTGTTGGAGATACGCAGTATTTT. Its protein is CSVEVVVGDTQYF.

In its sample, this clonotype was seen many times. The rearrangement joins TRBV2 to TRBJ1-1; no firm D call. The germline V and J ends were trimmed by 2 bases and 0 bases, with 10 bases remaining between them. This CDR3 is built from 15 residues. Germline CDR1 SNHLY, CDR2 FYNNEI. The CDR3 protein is CASSEWQVMNTEAFF. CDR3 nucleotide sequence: TGTGCCAGCAGTGAATGGCAGGTAATGAACACTGAAGCTTTCTTT.

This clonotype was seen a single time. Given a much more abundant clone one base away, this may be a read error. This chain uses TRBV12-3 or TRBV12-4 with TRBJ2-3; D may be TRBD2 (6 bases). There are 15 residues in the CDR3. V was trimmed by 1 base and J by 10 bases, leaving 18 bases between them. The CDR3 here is CASSLGTGGIRAQYF. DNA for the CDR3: TGTGCCAGCAGTTTAGGGACTGGCGGGATTCGTGCGCAGTATTTT.

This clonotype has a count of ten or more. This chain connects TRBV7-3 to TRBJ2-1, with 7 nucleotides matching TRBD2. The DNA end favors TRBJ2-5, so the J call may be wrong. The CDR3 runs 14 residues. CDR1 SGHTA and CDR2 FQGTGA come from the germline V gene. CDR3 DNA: TGTGCCAGCAGCCCCCACCGCGGGAGTGAGACCCAGTACTTC. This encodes CASSPHRGSETQYF.

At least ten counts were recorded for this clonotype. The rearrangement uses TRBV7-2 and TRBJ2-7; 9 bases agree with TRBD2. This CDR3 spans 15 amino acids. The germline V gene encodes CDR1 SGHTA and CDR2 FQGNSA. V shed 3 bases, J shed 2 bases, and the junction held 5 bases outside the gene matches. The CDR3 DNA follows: TGTGCCAGCAGCTTCGCGGGAGGGGCACCCTACGAGCAGTACTTC. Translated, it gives CASSFAGGAPYEQYF.

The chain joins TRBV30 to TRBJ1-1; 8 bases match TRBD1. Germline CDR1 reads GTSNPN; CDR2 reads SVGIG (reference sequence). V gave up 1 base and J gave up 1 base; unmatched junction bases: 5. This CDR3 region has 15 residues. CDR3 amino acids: CAWSAQGGRNTEAFF. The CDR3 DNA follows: TGTGCCTGGAGTGCACAGGGGGGGAGGAACACTGAAGCTTTCTTT.

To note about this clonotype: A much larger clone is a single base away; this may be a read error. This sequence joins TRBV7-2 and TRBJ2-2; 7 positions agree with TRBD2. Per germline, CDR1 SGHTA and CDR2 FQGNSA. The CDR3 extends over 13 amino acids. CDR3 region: CASSYSGIGELLF. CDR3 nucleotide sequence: TGTGCCAGCAGTTACAGCGGGATCGGGGAGCTGCTTTTT.